These 8 T cell receptor beta chains were sequenced from one sample in a study of response to subunit inactivated influenza vaccine. MiXCR was run by TCRdb on the RT-PCR reads, yielding one entry per CDR3 protein. The top ten hold approximately 12% of the sample, which has over 400,000 distinct CDR3 sequences, 11% seen once. The sequencing used PBMCs from blood, collected more than 35 days after vaccination. The receptors come from a man in his fifties who received an inactivated influenza vaccine.

This clonotype was picked up many times. The rearrangement joins TRBV10-3 to TRBJ2-5; possible D gene TRBD2, 6 bases. This CDR3 comprises 13 residues. The V gene's germline CDR1 is ENHRY and CDR2 SYGVKD. The ends were cut back, 5 bases at V and 0 bases at J, with 7 bases in the middle. The CDR3 nucleotides read TGTGCCATCAGTAGCGGGTACCAAGAGACCCAGTACTTC. Amino acids: CAISSGYQETQYF.

V and J are TRBV20-1 and TRBJ2-7, with D perhaps matching TRBD1 (5 bases). Trimming removed 3 bases from V and 2 bases from J, with 23 bases in between. This CDR3 is built from 17 residues. Looked up from germline, CDR1 is DFQATT and CDR2 is SNEGSKA (reference sequence). CDR3 residues: CSARRWGSNVIPYEQYF. DNA of the CDR3: TGCAGTGCTAGGCGTTGGGGCAGTAACGTCATTCCCTACGAGCAGTACTTC.

The rearrangement links TRBV6-1 to TRBJ2-7, with 12 bases fitting TRBD2. The CDR3 consists of 14 residues. J gave up 7 bases and V 7 bases, and 8 bases lay outside the gene matches. Germline assignment: CDR1 MNHNS and CDR2 SASEGT. The CDR3 sequence is CASTPSGRAKEQYF. As DNA, the CDR3 is TGTGCCAGCACTCCTAGCGGGAGGGCCAAGGAGCAGTACTTC.

This clonotype was seen a handful of times. The chain joins TRBV5-1 to TRBJ2-7; D is perhaps TRBD2 (5 bases). V was pared by 2 bases and J by 4 bases, with 16 bases between. The CDR3 extends over 15 amino acids. Germline V lookup: CDR1 SGHRS, CDR2 YFSETQ. CDR3 protein: CASSLRYAGSYEQYF. CDR3 DNA: TGCGCCAGCAGCTTACGATACGCGGGCTCTTACGAGCAGTACTTC.

This clonotype showed up many times. The V and J genes are TRBV9 and TRBJ2-1; 12 bases line up with TRBD2. The CDR3 loop spans 16 amino acids. Looked up from germline, CDR1 is SGDLS and CDR2 is YYNGEE. V lost 0 bases and J lost 3; bases outside the gene matches: 1. The CDR3 reads CASSVAGLAGYNEQFF. The CDR3 region has the DNA TGTGCCAGCAGCGTAGCGGGACTAGCGGGCTACAATGAGCAGTTCTTC.

This clonotype was seen more than once but under ten times. This chain uses TRBV10-3 with TRBJ2-7; no definite D call. Germline values: CDR1 ENHRY, CDR2 SYGVKD. V was shortened by 0 bases and J by 0 bases, with 6 bases between the two germline ends. The CDR3 runs 14 residues. CDR3 amino acids: CAISESRVSYEQYF. The DNA of the CDR3 is TGTGCCATCAGTGAGTCAAGGGTCTCCTACGAGCAGTACTTC.

There are many counts of this clonotype. This chain uses TRBV5-1 with TRBJ2-2; TRBD1 matches at 11 bases. Per germline, CDR1 SGHRS and CDR2 YFSETQ. V dropped 2 bases and J dropped 4; count of bases not matched to a gene: 4. This CDR3 comprises 16 residues. The CDR3 region is CASSFGTGGGTGELFF. In DNA, the CDR3 is TGCGCCAGCAGCTTTGGGACAGGGGGAGGCACCGGGGAGCTGTTTTTT.

This clonotype was observed a few times. The chain employs TRBV20-1 and TRBJ2-1; perhaps TRBD2 as D (6 bases). The V gene's germline CDR1 is DFQATT and CDR2 SNEGSKA (reference sequence). The germline V and J ends were trimmed by 4 bases and 9 bases, with 13 bases remaining between them. The CDR3 spans 12 residues. This CDR3 is CSATPSVLEQFF. The CDR3, as DNA: TGCAGTGCTACTCCTAGCGTTCTTGAGCAGTTCTTC.